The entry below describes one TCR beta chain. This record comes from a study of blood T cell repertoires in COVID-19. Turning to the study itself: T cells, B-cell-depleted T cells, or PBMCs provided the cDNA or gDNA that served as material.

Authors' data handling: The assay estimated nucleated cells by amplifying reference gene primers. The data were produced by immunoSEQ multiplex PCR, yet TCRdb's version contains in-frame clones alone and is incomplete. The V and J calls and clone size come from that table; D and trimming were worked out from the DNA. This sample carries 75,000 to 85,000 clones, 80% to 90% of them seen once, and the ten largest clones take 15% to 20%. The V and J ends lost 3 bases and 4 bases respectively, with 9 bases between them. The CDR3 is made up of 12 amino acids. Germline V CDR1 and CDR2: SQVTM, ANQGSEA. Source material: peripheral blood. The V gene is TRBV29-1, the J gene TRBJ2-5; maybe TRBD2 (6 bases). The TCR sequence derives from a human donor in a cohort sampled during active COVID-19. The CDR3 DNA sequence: TGCAGCGTTGACTGGGGGGTAGAGACCCAGTACTTC. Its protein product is CSVDWGVETQYF.